The clone carrying this TCR beta chain appeared once. Antigen: not known. These data originate in a study of OX40 agonist ivuxolimab in advanced cancers. General study results and limits: The 0.1-3.0 mg/kg partial responders had among the lowest clonal expansion.

V was trimmed by 4 bases and J by 4 bases, leaving 17 bases between them. The germline gives CDR1 SGHNT, CDR2 YYREEE (reference sequence). The CDR3 spans 15 residues. TCRdb keeps only in-frame clones here, not all; method: immunoSEQ multiplex PCR. The sample has 60,000 to 70,000 clones, approximately 86% seen once. This sequence joins TRBV5-4 and TRBJ1-2; D is possibly TRBD1 (6 bases). The sequence was obtained from an adult with an advanced solid tumor such as melanoma, head and neck, liver or kidney cancer. This material consisted of CD4+ or CD8+ T cells sorted from blood, taken in a trial of the OX40 agonist ivuxolimab. CDR3 residues: CASSKQGSRGYGYTF. As DNA, the CDR3 is TGTGCCAGCAGCAAACAGGGTAGCAGGGGCTATGGCTACACCTTC. The complete variable domain, with remaining parts taken from reference TRBV5-4 and TRBJ1-2, reads ETGVTQSPTHLIKTRGQQVTLRCSSQSGHNTVSWYQQALGQGPQFIFQYYREEENGRGNFPPRFSGLQFPNYSSELNVNALELDDSALYLCASSKQGSRGYGYTFGSGTRLTVV.